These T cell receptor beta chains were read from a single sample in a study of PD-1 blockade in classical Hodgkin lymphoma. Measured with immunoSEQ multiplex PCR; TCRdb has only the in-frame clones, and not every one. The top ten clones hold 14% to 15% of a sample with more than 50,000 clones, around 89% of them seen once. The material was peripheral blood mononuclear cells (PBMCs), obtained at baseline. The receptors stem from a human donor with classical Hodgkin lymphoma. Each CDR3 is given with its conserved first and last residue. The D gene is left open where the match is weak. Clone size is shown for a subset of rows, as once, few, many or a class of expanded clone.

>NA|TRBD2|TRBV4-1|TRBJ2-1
TGCGCCAGCAGGCCCATAGGGGCGGGGGAGGCTGAGCAGTTCTTC
CASRPIGAGEAEQFF
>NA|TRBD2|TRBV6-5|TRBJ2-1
TGTGCCAGCAGGGGGCTAGCGGGGGCCAATGAGCAGTTCTTC
CASRGLAGANEQFF
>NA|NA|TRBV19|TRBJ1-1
TGTGCCAGTAGTCTAATCCCATCGGGGGTAATGAACACTGAAGCTTTCTTT
CASSLIPSGVMNTEAFF
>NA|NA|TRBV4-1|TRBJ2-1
TGCGCCAGCAGCCAAGTCCGTGGGGGGGCGTCGAATGAGCAGTTCTTC
CASSQVRGGASNEQFF
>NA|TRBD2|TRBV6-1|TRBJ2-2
TGTGCCAGCAGTGGACTAGCGGACACCGGGGAGCTGTTTTTT
CASSGLADTGELFF
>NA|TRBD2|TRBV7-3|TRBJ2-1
TGTGCCAGCAGTTCTGCCCCAGCGGGGGGTAACAATGAGCAGTTCTTC
CASSSAPAGGNNEQFF
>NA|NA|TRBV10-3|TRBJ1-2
TGTGCCATCAGTGAATCCACCGACTATGGCTACACCTTC
CAISESTDYGYTF
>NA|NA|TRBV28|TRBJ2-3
TGTGCCAGCAGTTTGGGATTCGTAGGCACAGATACGCAGTATTTT
CASSLGFVGTDTQYF
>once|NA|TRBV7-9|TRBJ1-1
TGTGCCAGCAGCTTCGGGGGATTGCCTTCGGGGCGGACTGAAGCTTTCTTT
CASSFGGLPSGRTEAFF
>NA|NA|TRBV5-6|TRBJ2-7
TGTGCCAGCAGCTTGGGAGGGGGGGTTCTAGCCGAGCAGTACTTC
CASSLGGGVLAEQYF
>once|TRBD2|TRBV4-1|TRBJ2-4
TGCGCCAGCAGCCAAGGGACTAGCAAAAACATTCAGTACTTC
CASSQGTSKNIQYF
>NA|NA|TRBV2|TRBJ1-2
TGTGCCAGCAGTGACAGGGCCTATTATGGCTACACCTTC
CASSDRAYYGYTF
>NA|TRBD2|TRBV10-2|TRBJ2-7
TGCGCCAGCAGTGAGTCGACCTGGACTAGCGGACAATACGAGCAGTACTTC
CASSESTWTSGQYEQYF
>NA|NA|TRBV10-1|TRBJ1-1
TGCGCCAGCAGTCGGGGACCGAACTTGAACACTGAAGCTTTCTTT
CASSRGPNLNTEAFF
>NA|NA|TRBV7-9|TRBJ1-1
TGTGCCTCCCAGCTGGGAGGGTTGAACACTGAAGCTTTCTTT
CASQLGGLNTEAFF
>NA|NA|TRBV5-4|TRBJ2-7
TGTGCCAGCAGCTCCCAGGGGTCCCACTACGAGCAGTACTTC
CASSSQGSHYEQYF
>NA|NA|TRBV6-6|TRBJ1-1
TGTGCCAGCAGTTTAGGAATGAACACTGAAGCTTTCTTT
CASSLGMNTEAFF
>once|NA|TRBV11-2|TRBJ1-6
TGTGCCAGCAGCTTTTTGCTTTTAAAAGGGGGACCTTCACCCCTCCACTTT
CASSFLLLKGGPSPLHF
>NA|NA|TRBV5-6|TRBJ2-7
TGTGCCAGCAGCTTGGGGCTCGTGGCGAGCACTTACGAGCAGTACTTC
CASSLGLVASTYEQYF
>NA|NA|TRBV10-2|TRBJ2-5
TGCGCCAGCAGTGAGGGCGGGGTAGAGACCCAGTACTTC
CASSEGGVETQYF
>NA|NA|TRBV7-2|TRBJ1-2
TGTGCCAGCAGCTTGCCGTATGGCTACACCTTC
CASSLPYGYTF
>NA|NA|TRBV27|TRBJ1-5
TGTGCCAGCAGTTTAACTACGAATTTGGGGCCCCAGCATTTT
CASSLTTNLGPQHF
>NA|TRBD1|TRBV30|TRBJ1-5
TGTGCCTGGAGTGCTGACGGGACAGGGGATCAGCCCCAGCATTTT
CAWSADGTGDQPQHF
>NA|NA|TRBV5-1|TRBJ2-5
TGCGCCAGCAGCTATTACGGGATGGGGGAAGAGACCCAGTACTTC
CASSYYGMGEETQYF
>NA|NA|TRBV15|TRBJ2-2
TGTGCCACCAGCAGATATTTGGGGGTCGGGGAGCTGTTTTTT
CATSRYLGVGELFF
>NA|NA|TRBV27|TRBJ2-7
TGTGCCAGCAGTTTATCCGTAACGAACGCCTACGAGCAGTACTTC
CASSLSVTNAYEQYF
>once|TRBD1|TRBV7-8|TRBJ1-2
TGTGCCAGCAGCTTAGGGGCTTTCACAGGGGGTAAAGGGGGTTTTAACTATGGCTACACCTTC
CASSLGAFTGGKGGFNYGYTF
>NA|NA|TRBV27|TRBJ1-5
TGTGCCAGCAGATATAACGCAGGGAATAATCAGCCCCAGCATTTT
CASRYNAGNNQPQHF
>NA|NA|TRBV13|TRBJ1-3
TGTGCCAGCAGCTTAGGTGCAGGGACCGTAACTGGAAACACCATATATTTT
CASSLGAGTVTGNTIYF
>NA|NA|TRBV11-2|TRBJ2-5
TGTGCCAGCAGCGGACCGATACAGGGTCCCCAGTACTTC
CASSGPIQGPQYF
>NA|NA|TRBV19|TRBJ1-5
TGTGCCAGTAGTATAACAGAACCGAGCAATCAGCCCCAGCATTTT
CASSITEPSNQPQHF
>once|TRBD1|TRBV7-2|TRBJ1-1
TGTGCCAGCAGCCAGGGACAGGGGGTCACTGAAGCTTTCTTT
CASSQGQGVTEAFF
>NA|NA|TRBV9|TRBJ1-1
TGTGCCAGCAGCGTAGGAGCTTCCGTGGGCGAAGCTTTCTTT
CASSVGASVGEAFF
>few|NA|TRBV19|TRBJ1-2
TGTGCCAGTAGTACCCCCCGGGGGGCCGTTAACTATGGCTACACCTTC
CASSTPRGAVNYGYTF
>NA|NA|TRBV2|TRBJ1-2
TGTGCCAGCCTTTTATTGGAGCGCTATGGCTACACCTTC
CASLLLERYGYTF
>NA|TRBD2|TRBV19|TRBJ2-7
TGTGCCAGTAGTATTCAGTCTAGCGGGGGCTCATTTTCCTACGAGCAGTACTTC
CASSIQSSGGSFSYEQYF
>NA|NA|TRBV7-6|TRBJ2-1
TGTGCCAGCAGCTTAGTAGGCAATAGATACAATGAGCAGTTCTTC
CASSLVGNRYNEQFF
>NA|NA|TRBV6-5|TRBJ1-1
TGTGCCAGCAGTCGCAGGGTGAACACTGAAGCTTTCTTT
CASSRRVNTEAFF
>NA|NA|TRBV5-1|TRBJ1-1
TGCGCCAGCAGCCGACCGGGACAAGAAGCTTTCTTT
CASSRPGQEAFF
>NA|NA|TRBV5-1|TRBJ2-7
TGCGCCAGCAGTGGGGAGCTTGGACAGACCCACTACGAGCAGTACTTC
CASSGELGQTHYEQYF
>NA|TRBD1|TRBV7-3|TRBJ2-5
TGTGCCAGCAGCTCCGGGGACAGGGGGCGAGAGACCCAGTACTTC
CASSSGDRGRETQYF
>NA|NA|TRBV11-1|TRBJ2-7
TGTGCCAGCAGCCTCGACAGGGAGCAGTACTTC
CASSLDREQYF
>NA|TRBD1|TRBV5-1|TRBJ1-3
TGCGCCAGCAGCTCCGGACAGGGGGCTGCCGGAAACACCATATATTTT
CASSSGQGAAGNTIYF
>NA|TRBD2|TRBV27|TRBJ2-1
TGTGCCAGCAGTAAACTAGCGGGGGGATCCTACAATGAGCAGTTCTTC
CASSKLAGGSYNEQFF
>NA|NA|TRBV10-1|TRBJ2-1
TGCGCCAGCAGCGCCTCGGAGGGGACGTGGAATGAGCAGTTCTTC
CASSASEGTWNEQFF
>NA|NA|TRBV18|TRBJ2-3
TGTGCCAGCTCACCCCTACAGACTGATACGCAGTATTTT
CASSPLQTDTQYF
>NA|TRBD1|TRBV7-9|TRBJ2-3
TGTGCCAGCATGACAGGGATTAGCACAGATACGCAGTATTTT
CASMTGISTDTQYF
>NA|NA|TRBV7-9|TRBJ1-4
TGTGCCAGCAGCTTAGGGAGACCGGGGACCGCAAAACATGAAAAACTGTTTTTT
CASSLGRPGTAKHEKLFF
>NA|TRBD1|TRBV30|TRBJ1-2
TGTGCCTGGAACAGGGGTGTTAACTATGGCTACACCTTC
CAWNRGVNYGYTF
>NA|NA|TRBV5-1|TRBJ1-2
TGCGCCAGCAGCTTCTCACAGGGCAGCTATGGCTACACCTTC
CASSFSQGSYGYTF
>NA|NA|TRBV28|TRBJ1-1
TGTGCCAGCAGTTTAGGCACGCTAAACACTGAAGCTTTCTTT
CASSLGTLNTEAFF
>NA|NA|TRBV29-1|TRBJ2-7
TGCAGCGCTCAAACGGGCGGAGCATACGAGCAGTACTTC
CSAQTGGAYEQYF
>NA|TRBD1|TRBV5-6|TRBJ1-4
TGTGCCAGCAGCTGGGGGACAGGGGCAACTAATGAAAAACTGTTTTTT
CASSWGTGATNEKLFF
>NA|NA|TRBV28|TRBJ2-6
TGTGCCAGCAGTTTATTCCGGGGCCCTGGGGCCAACGTCCTGACTTTC
CASSLFRGPGANVLTF
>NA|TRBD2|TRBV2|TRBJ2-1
TGTGCCAGCTTAGCGGGGGAGAATGAGCAGTTCTTC
CASLAGENEQFF
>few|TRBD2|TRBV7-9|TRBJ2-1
TGTGCCAGCAGGTCTAGCGGGACCACCTACAATGAGCAGTTCTTC
CASRSSGTTYNEQFF
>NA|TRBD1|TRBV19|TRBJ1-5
TGTGCCAGTAGCCCCGGGACAGGGAGCAATCAGCCCCAGCATTTT
CASSPGTGSNQPQHF